The source of this T cell receptor beta chain is a study of somatic mutations in cytotoxic T cells in rheumatoid arthritis. In regard to this clone: What it recognizes is unknown.

Study-wide findings and caveats: Rheumatoid arthritis patients and age-matched healthy controls showed no significant difference in CD8+ T-cell clonality.

Germline V gene data show CDR1 as MGHRA and CDR2 as YSYEKL. V lost 3 bases and J lost 6, with 15 bases in between. The CDR3 has 15 amino acids. Using positive magnetic bead selection on an AutoMACS, CD4+ and CD8+ cells were isolated, after which their purity was checked by flow cytometry. Measured with immunoSEQ multiplex PCR; TCRdb has only the in-frame clones, and not every one. The sample holds around 16,000 clones, roughly 74% seen once. The chain carries TRBV4-1 and TRBJ2-1, with a weak D call TRBD2 (6 bases). What was sequenced was CD8+ T cells sorted from blood. This receptor was taken from an adult with rheumatoid arthritis. The CDR3 DNA follows: TGCGCCAGCAGCCATCAACTTACTAGCCCCAATGAGCAGTTCTTC. As protein: CASSHQLTSPNEQFF.